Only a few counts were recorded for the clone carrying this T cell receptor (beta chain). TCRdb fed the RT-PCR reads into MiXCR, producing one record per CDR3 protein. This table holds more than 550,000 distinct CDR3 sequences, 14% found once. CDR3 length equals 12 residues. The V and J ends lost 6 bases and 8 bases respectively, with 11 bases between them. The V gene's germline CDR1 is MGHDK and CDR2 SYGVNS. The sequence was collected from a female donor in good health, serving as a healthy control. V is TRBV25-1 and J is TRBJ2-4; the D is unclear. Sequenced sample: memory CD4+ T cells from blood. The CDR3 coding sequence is TGTGCCAGCAGAGGATTTAACGACATTCAGTACTTC. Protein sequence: CASRGFNDIQYF.